This note documents a single T cell receptor (beta chain) sequence. What it recognizes is unknown. This specimen belongs to a study of OX40 agonist ivuxolimab in advanced cancers. Study outcomes and limitations: The investigators did not determine what antigen specificity the expanded peripheral T cells had.

The protocol was immunoSEQ multiplex PCR, while the TCRdb copy is restricted to in-frame clones and leaves out a portion. The sample has tens of thousands of clones, around nine tenths seen once. The germline V gene encodes CDR1 SGDLS and CDR2 YYNGEE. The CDR3 contains 16 residues. V was pared by 1 base and J by 0 bases, with 14 bases between. The chain links TRBV9 to TRBJ2-7, with D possibly called TRBD1 or TRBD2 (6 bases each). This sample comprised CD4+ or CD8+ T cells sorted from blood, obtained in a trial of the OX40 agonist ivuxolimab. The TCR was taken from an adult with an advanced solid tumor such as melanoma, head and neck, liver or kidney cancer. CDR3 in DNA: TGTGCCAGCAGCGTATCGGGGGCGGGAAACTCCTACGAGCAGTACTTC. Translation: CASSVSGAGNSYEQYF.